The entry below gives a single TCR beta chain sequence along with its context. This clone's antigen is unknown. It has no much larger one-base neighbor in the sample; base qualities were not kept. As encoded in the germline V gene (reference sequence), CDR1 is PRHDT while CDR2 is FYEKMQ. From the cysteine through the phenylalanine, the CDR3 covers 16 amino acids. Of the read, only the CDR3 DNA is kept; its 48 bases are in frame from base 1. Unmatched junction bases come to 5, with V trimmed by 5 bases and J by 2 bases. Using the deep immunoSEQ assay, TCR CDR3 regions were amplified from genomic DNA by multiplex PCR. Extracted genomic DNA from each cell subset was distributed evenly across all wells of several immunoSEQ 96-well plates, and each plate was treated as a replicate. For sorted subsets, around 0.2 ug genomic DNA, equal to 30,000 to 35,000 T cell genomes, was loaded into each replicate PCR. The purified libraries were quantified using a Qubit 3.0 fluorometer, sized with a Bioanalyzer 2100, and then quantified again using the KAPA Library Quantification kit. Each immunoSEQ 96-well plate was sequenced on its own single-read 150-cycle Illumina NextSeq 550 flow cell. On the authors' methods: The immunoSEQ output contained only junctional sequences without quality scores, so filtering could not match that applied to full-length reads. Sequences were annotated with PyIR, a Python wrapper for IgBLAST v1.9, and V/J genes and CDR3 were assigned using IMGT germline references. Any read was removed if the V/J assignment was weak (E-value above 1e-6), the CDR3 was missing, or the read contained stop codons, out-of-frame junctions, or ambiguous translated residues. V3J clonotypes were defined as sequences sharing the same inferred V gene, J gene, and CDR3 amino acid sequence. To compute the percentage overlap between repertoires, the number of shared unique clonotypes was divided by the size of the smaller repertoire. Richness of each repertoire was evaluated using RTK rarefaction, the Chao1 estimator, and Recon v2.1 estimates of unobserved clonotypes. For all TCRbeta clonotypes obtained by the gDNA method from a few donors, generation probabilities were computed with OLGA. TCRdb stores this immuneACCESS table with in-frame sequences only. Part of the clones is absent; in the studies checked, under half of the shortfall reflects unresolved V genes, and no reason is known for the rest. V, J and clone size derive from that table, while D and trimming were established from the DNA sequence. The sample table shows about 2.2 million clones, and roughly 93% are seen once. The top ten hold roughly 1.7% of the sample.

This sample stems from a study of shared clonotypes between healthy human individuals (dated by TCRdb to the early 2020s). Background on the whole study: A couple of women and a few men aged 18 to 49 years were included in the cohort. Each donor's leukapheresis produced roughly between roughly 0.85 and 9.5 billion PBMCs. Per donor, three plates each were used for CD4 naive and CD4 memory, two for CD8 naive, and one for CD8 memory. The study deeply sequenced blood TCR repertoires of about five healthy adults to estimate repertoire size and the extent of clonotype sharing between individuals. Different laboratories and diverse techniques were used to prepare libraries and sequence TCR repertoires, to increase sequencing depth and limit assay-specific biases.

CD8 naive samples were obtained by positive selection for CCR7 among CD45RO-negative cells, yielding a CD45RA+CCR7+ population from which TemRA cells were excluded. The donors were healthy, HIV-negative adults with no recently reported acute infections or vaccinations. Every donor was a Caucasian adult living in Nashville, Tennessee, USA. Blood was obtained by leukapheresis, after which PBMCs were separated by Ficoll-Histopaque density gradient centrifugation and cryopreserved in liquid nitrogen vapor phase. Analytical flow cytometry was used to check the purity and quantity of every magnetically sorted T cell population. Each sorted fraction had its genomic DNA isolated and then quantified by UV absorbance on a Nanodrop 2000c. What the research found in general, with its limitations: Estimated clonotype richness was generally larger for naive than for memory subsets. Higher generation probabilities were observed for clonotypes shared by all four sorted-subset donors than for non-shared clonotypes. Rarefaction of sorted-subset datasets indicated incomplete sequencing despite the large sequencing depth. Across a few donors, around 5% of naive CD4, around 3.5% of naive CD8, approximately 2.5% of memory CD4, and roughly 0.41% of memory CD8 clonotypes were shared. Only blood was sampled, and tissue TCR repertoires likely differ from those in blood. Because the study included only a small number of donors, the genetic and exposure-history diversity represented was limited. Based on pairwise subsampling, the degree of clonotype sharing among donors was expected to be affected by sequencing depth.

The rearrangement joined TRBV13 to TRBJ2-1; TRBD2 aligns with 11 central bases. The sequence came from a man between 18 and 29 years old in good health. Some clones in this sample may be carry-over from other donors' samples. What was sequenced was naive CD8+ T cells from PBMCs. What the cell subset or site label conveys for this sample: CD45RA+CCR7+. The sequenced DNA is TGTGCCAGCAGCACCCAGACTAGCGGGACCTACAATGAGCAGTTCTTC. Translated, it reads CASSTQTSGTYNEQFF.